The clone carrying this T cell receptor beta chain was recorded many times. As yet, its antigen is unknown. The junction departs from germline at one end; a sequencing error may be responsible. The sample comes from a study of neurological immune-mediated disorders. Study observations and caveats: No sharing of CDR3 amino acid sequences was observed among expanded clones across subjects, suggesting private repertoires in all groups.

The unsorted libraries were made from 2 million PBMCs kept at -80 C. The method for making cDNA was 5'RACE, and it used 10-nucleotide random UMIs. The output of every sequencing run, over 190 million TCR-beta sequences, came from 15-18 subjects. TCRdb itself ran the 5' RACE reads through MiXCR, one entry per CDR3 protein. The table shows 40,000 to 50,000 distinct CDR3 sequences, with 10% occurring only once. This clonotype was sampled from a woman aged 40-49 years with HTLV-1-associated myelopathy (HAM/TSP). Sequenced material: PBMCs.

The CDR3 nucleotides read TGCAGTGTTAGACGGGGCCAAGAGACCCAGTACTTC. Protein product: CSVRRGQETQYF. The chain recombines TRBV20-1 with TRBJ2-5; the D gene is possibly TRBD2 (5 bases). This CDR3 comprises 12 residues. Germline values: CDR1 DFQATT, CDR2 SNEGSKA (reference sequence).